One and the same sample provided the 7 T cell receptor beta chains below, sequenced in a study of neurological immune-mediated disorders. TCRdb recomputed calls from the 5' RACE reads with MiXCR, one row per CDR3 protein. The table records roughly 13,000 distinct CDR3 sequences, approximately 7.6% of them present only once. Sequencing was done on a sample of CD8+ T cells from blood. The receptors originated from a woman between 40 and 50 years old in good health.

Many counts were recorded for this clonotype. This chain links TRBV11-2 with TRBJ2-4, with TRBD1 as a possible D gene (6 bases). Germline-derived CDR1 and CDR2 are SGHAT and FQNNGV. V lost 5 bases to trimming and J lost 2 bases, with 16 bases between them. The CDR3 loop spans 16 amino acids. In nucleotides, the CDR3 is TGTGCCAGCAGCCCATTCGTGGGGGCTACCAAAAACATTCAGTACTTC. Protein sequence: CASSPFVGATKNIQYF.

In its sample, this clonotype ranks as medium-sized (0.01 to 0.1%). This sequence joins TRBV7-2 and TRBJ1-2; D may be TRBD1 (6 bases). Trimming shortened V by 4 bases and J by 4 bases, and 10 bases separated the two germline ends. CDR1 is SGHTA and CDR2 is FQGNSA in the germline V gene. CDR3 size: 13 residues. The CDR3 nucleotides read TGTGCCAGCAGCTACGGGACAACCTATGGCTACACCTTC. This codes for CASSYGTTYGYTF.

This clonotype was observed many times. For the CDR3, the DNA is TGTGCCAGCTCACCAGGGCGGGGGATTTACAATGAGCAGTTCTTC. It translates to CASSPGRGIYNEQFF. The chain uses TRBV18 and TRBJ2-1, with 7 bases aligning to TRBD2. The trim removed 2 bases at V and 4 bases at J, leaving 5 bases unmatched. CDR1 and CDR2 (germline): KGHSH, LQKENI. This CDR3 comprises 15 residues.

The chain has TRBV28 and TRBJ2-1; 10 bases map to TRBD2. This CDR3 has 19 residues. After removal of 6 bases from V and 5 bases from J, the junction contained 19 bases not matched to a gene. CDR1 MDHEN and CDR2 SYDVKM come from the germline V gene. In DNA form, the CDR3 reads TGTGCCAGCAGCCCTCCCCTCGGCCTCACTAGCGGGGAAAACAATGAGCAGTTCTTC. It yields the protein CASSPPLGLTSGENNEQFF.

This clonotype occurred many times. The rearrangement links TRBV9 to TRBJ2-3; 12 positions agree with TRBD2. Germline loops: CDR1 SGDLS, CDR2 YYNGEE. Losses at the gene ends were 3 bases for V and 3 bases for J; bases not matched to a gene: 5. The CDR3 contains 16 residues. This chain's CDR3 is CASSGPLAGGTDTQYF. The CDR3 region has the DNA TGTGCCAGCAGCGGACCCCTAGCGGGGGGGACAGATACGCAGTATTTT.

This clonotype was found many times. The chain links TRBV12-3 or TRBV12-4 to TRBJ1-1; the match to TRBD1 covers 9 bases. Trimming at V came to 6 bases and at J to 10 bases, leaving 6 bases not matched to a gene. The CDR3 has 12 residues. The chain's CDR3 is CASSLTGGVAFF. In nucleotides, the CDR3 is TGTGCCAGCAGCCTTACAGGGGGCGTAGCTTTCTTT.

This clonotype was observed many times. The J gene is TRBJ2-7, the V gene TRBV29-1; D not certain. Germline values: CDR1 SQVTM, CDR2 ANQGSEA. The CDR3 is 12 residues long. V gave up 6 bases and J gave up 0 bases, with 9 bases separating them. CDR3 bases: TGCAGCGTAAGGGATGACTCCTACGAGCAGTACTTC. It yields the protein CSVRDDSYEQYF.